This TCR beta chain was sequenced during a study of Graves' ophthalmopathy and Graves' hyperthyroidism. General study findings and limits: The blood repertoire also included most expanded thyroid clonotypes above 0.001 frequency. As the model predicted ophthalmopathy progression, it achieved a sensitivity of around 71% and a specificity of around 73%.

Clinical symptoms, serum thyroxine, TRAb, thyroid ultrasound and orbital computed tomography formed the basis of diagnosis. CDR1 is MNHEY and CDR2 is SVGAGI in the germline V gene. V lost 5 bases and J lost 5, with 21 bases in between. The CDR3 length is 16 residues. Concerning this clonotype: Its antigen is not known.

RNA served as the template for amplifying TCR beta CDR3 regions. The authors performed first-round RT-PCR with HTBI primers and then a second-round multiplex PCR. TCRdb fed the multiplex PCR reads into MiXCR, producing one record per CDR3 protein. The sample records about 700,000 distinct CDR3 sequences, 40% being singletons. V usage is TRBV6-5 and J usage is TRBJ1-2; D is undetermined. The sequenced material came from peripheral blood. The receptor's source is an adult man with Graves' ophthalmopathy. CDR3 bases: TGTGCCAGCAGTCCCCGAGGCAGTTCTCGGTTTTATGGCTACACCTTC. It codes for CASSPRGSSRFYGYTF.